This T cell receptor beta chain was sequenced during a study of early T cells in non-severe SARS-CoV-2 infection (dated by TCRdb to the early 2020s). General notes on the study: TCR sequencing used bulk RNA from unsorted whole blood, so alpha and beta chains could not be paired. The paper's findings and limits, for the study overall: Matching against VDJdb was skewed toward anti-spike CD8 responses, likely underestimated virus-specific expansions, and missed private and CD4 specificities.

Library preparation employed 5' RACE. The instrument was a NextSeq 500. The TCR library protocol attached unique molecular identifiers to individual cDNA molecules to correct for sequencing error and PCR bias. Sequencing covered both TCR alpha and beta chains, and within each sample the abundances of alpha and beta sequences were tightly co-correlated. The authors processed their data as follows. Decombinator V4 was used to annotate the V gene, J gene and CDR3 of the TCR sequences. TCRs were defined as expanded if a significant change between any two time points was detected under a Poisson model with p below 0.0001. TCR abundances were normalised to the total number of TCRs sequenced in each sample and reported as counts per million. MAIT TCRs were defined by TRAV1-2 paired with TRAJ12, TRAJ20 or TRAJ33, and iNKT TCRs by TRAV10 paired with TRAJ18. A search of VDJdb, accessed on 1 November 2021, was run for TCRs annotated to CMV, EBV and SARS-CoV-2, with TCRs annotated for multiple antigens excluded. TCRdb took the public reads, trimmed them with fastp at Q25, ran MiXCR for clone calling and kept in-frame beta chains. Each entry is one CDR3 protein sequence, shown with its most common DNA and genes. The V and J calls follow TCRdb's processing rather than the paper's. The sample table shows 25,000 to 35,000 distinct CDR3 sequences, and about 5% are seen once. The top ten hold roughly 4.9% of the sample.

Deletion took 6 bases off V and 2 bases off J, with a span of 10 bases between the germline ends. Measured from the cysteine to the phenylalanine, the CDR3 is 14 residues long. The DNA shown is the 42-base CDR3, in frame from base 1. The germline V gene specifies MNHNS as CDR1 and SASEGT as CDR2. The study was a case-control design nested within a healthcare worker cohort in London, UK, with weekly nasopharyngeal swab PCR tests and blood sampling. Healthcare workers were recruited during the week of the UK lockdown, between 23 and 31 March 2020, and followed weekly for up to 16 weeks. This clonotype was observed a handful of times. Its antigen target is currently unknown. No base quality information exists; no much larger clone differs at one position.

The TCR sequence derives from an adult who was a healthcare worker with PCR-confirmed SARS-CoV-2 infection or an uninfected control (not recorded which). The sample was whole blood. The V gene is TRBV6-1 and the J gene is TRBJ1-4, with no D gene named confidently. The nucleotides read TGTGCCAGCAGCGACGGGCCGACTAATGAAAAACTGTTTTTT. The encoded protein is CASSDGPTNEKLFF.